Sequencing of this T cell receptor beta chain was carried out in a study of Graves' ophthalmopathy and Graves' hyperthyroidism. Study-wide points: Between ophthalmopathy and stable hyperthyroidism, a 13-signature model drew a separation with about 85% sensitivity and less than 83% specificity.

The table lists this clonotype with many counts. What it recognizes is unknown. Among the exclusions were patients with other autoimmune diseases, uncontrolled infections, pregnancy or lactation. Amplifying from RNA transcripts, the study obtained TCR beta CDR3 regions. Amplification began with first-round RT-PCR using HTBI primers, then second-round multiplex PCR was performed. Using its own MiXCR run on the multiplex PCR reads, TCRdb lists one record per CDR3 protein. Of 680,000 or so distinct CDR3 sequences in the sample, 22% were seen once. Trimming cost V 7 bases and J 1 base; bases outside gene matches: 11. CDR1 MNHEY and CDR2 SMNVEV come from the germline V gene (reference sequence). The length of the CDR3 is 18 residues.

The material sequenced was peripheral blood. The chain employs TRBV27 and TRBJ2-2, with 11 bases fitting TRBD2. This receptor was identified in a woman younger than 35 with stable Graves' hyperthyroidism. Some clones in this sample may be carry-over from other donors' samples. Here the CDR3 DNA reads TGTGCCAGCACTACTAAGACTAGCGGGGACAGGAACACCGGGGAGCTGTTTTTT. Translating gives CASTTKTSGDRNTGELFF.